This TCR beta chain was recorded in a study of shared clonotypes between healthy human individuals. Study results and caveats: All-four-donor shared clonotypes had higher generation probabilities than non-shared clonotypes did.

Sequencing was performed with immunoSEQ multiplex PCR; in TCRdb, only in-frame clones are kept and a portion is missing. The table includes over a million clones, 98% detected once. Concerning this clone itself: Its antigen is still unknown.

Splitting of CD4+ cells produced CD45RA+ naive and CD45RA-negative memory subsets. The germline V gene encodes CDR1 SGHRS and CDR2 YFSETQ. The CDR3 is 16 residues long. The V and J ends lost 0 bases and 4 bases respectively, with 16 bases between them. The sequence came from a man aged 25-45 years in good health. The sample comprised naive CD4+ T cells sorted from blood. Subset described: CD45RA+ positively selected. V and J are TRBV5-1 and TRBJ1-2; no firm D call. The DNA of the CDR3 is TGCGCCAGCAGCTTGGCCGTGCCGATTCAAGGCTATGGCTACACCTTC. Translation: CASSLAVPIQGYGYTF.